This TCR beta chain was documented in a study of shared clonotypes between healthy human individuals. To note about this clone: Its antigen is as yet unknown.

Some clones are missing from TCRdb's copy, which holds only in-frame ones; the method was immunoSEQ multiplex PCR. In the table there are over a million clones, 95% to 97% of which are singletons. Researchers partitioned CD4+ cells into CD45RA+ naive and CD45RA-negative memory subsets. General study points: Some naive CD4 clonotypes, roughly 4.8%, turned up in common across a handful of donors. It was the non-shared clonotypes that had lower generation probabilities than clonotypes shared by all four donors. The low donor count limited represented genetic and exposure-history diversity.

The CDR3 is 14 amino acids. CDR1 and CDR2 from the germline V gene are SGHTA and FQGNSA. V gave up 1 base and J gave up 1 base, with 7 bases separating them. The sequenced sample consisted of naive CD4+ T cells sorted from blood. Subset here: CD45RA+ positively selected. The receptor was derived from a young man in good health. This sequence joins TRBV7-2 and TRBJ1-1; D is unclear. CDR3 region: CASSLVSWNTEAFF. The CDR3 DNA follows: TGTGCCAGCAGCTTAGTCTCCTGGAACACTGAAGCTTTCTTT.